This T cell receptor (beta chain) was sequenced during a study of cytomegalovirus exposure and HLA in healthy donors (TCRdb year 2017). With regard to the full study: An earlier analysis of a few hundred of the donors reported around 280 Gb of sequence data and 95 million to 130 million unique TCR beta sequences obtained from about 179 million T cells. Around 320 gigabases of sequencing data and approximately 84 million unique TCR sequences were included in an early release covering 550 to 650 HLA-typed donors. Among the roughly 400 genotyped donors, around 81% belonged to the genetic ancestry cluster associated with self-reported Caucasian donors. The study was designed to test whether signatures of past pathogen exposure could be identified by cataloging public T cell receptors. The T cell repertoires of 666 subjects were profiled by immunosequencing and related to cytomegalovirus serostatus. A separate validation cohort of approximately 120 different subjects was used in addition to the roughly 700-subject first cohort. The study combined high-throughput TCR immunosequencing, statistical association of individual TCRs with disease status, and machine learning to predict cytomegalovirus infection status. A later analysis re-analyzed previously published TCR beta repertoires from 650 to 800 donors and added high-resolution HLA genotyping to study TCR occurrence patterns. Rather than using new phenotypic data, the later analysis identified candidate immune exposures from TCR beta sequences and from how often those sequences occurred across donors. An earlier analysis of roughly 580 of the donors used high-throughput TCR beta sequencing to judge whether each TCR beta V gene segment behaved as functional or pseudogenic. Donor age, sex, ethnicity and CMV serostatus were collected together with the repertoire data. Genome-wide SNP genotypes for about 55% of the roughly 670 donors were used in a later genetic analysis, which treated that subset as a discovery cohort. Every repertoire in the discovery cohort had been generated on one and the same sequencing platform. HLA typing covered class I and class II loci at four-digit resolution. The number of typed donors differed by locus: about 620-640 for A, B, C, DRB1 and DQB1; roughly 510 for DQA1; 606 for DPA1; and about 450 for DPB1. Because of strong linkage in the cohort, four to six DR-DQ haplotypes were treated as single units for association and clustering. On average, 235,054 unique TCR beta nucleotide sequences were sequenced per donor among 398 genotyped donors of the cohort, with roughly 18% of those sequences being non-productive.

The cohort consisted of some 670 healthy bone marrow donors. Cohort members were all nominally healthy when sampled, although unrecorded immune exposures were likely present. The donor was CMV seropositive and belonged to the group of over 250 seropositive cohort members. Every donor gave a peripheral blood sample, and the peripheral blood mononuclear cells from that sample were used for TCR beta sequencing. Genomic DNA was extracted from the blood cell samples with the Qiagen DNeasy Blood Extraction Kit. Broader findings and caveats from the paper: A group of highly shared sequence variants was considered likely to be a technical artifact of the sequencing pipeline. According to a later analysis, most CMV-associated TCR beta chains appeared to be HLA-restricted, and the HLA associations seemed to be driven largely by CMV exposure. The cohort was sequenced for TCR beta chains only, and without alpha or paired-chain data the features that could be detected were limited. Correlated functional status among segregating V segments might reflect linkage disequilibrium, but an unknown experimental factor could not be ruled out. In a later analysis, HLA-associated TCR beta chains were found to be more clonally expanded and to have lower generation probabilities than equally common non-associated chains. In both the original and validation cohorts, the classifier was reported to diagnose cytomegalovirus status with high specificity and sensitivity. A later genetic analysis associated a missense DCLRE1C variant with V-gene and J-gene trimming of TCR beta chains, and an independent cohort replicated the association. In a later analysis, TCR association rates were found to vary across HLA loci, with the most associated TCRs seen for DRB1 alleles and the fewest for HLA-C alleles. Presence/absence analyses assumed roughly uniform sequencing depth across donors, an assumption that may not hold. According to a later genetic analysis, donors in an Asian-associated ancestry cluster had fewer N-insertions in productive TCRs than the approximately 630-donor mean. Specific HLA alleles were associated with some 15,000 TCR beta sequences at a false discovery rate of 0.05 in a later analysis. A further reported finding was that TCR beta sequences accurately predicted the HLA-A and HLA-B alleles for most subjects in the first cohort. When HLA alleles, especially DR and DQ, strongly co-occurred, attributing TCR associations to individual alleles was difficult. HLA typing was unavailable for some donors at each locus, so association tests used only the typed subset. Most TCR sequences were seen in very few donors, while some public TCRs were found in many individuals. It was suggested by the authors that the approach could potentially be generalized to other disease states and immunological phenotypes. In a later analysis, several top co-occurrence clusters were reported to appear linked to parvovirus B19, influenza, CMV and Epstein-Barr virus. For the cohort, immune exposure information was limited to CMV serostatus. The study listed 150 to 200 TCR beta chains as associated with cytomegalovirus. Because counts were too low, seventeen rarely observed V segments, including chromosome 9 orphons, were excluded from the earlier analysis of 587 of the donors. Three of the identified cytomegalovirus-associated TCR beta chains were confirmed in vitro to be specific for cytomegalovirus antigens. In an earlier analysis of approximately 590 of the donors, most TCR beta V segments appeared in productive rearrangements about 87% or about 30% of the time, broadly matching IMGT annotations.

Concerning this clone: The antigen it binds to is not known. No base qualities exist here, and no much larger clone lies one base off it.

Receptor libraries were prepared by the immunoSEQ multiplex PCR assay. For the multiplex PCR, a mixture combining 60 forward primers for TCR Vbeta segments and 13 reverse primers for TCR Jbeta segments was used. The CDR3 region of rearranged TCR beta genes was amplified from genomic DNA with a multiplex PCR assay. On the Illumina HiSeq System, the amplified TCR beta libraries were sequenced as 87-base-pair reads. The source study handled its data this way. In a later analysis, some 80 million unique TCR beta chains were counted across the approximately 640 repertoires, and roughly 9.9 million of these chains were shared by at least two donors. Raw reads were error-corrected and collapsed into unique sequences with a nearest-neighbor algorithm that merged closely related sequences to remove PCR and sequencing errors. To assign V, D and J gene segments, CDR3 sequences were aligned to IMGT reference sequences. Each retained sequence needed at least a six-nucleotide match to both a V gene segment and a J gene segment. Rearrangements were classified as productive when the CDR3 lacked stop codons and remained in frame with V and J, and all other rearrangements were classified as non-productive. Following IMGT convention, CDR3 was defined as the stretch from the second conserved V-encoded cysteine to the conserved J-encoded phenylalanine. The earlier analysis of roughly 590 of the donors excluded any sequence lacking an unambiguous match to a single V gene segment. An earlier analysis of a few hundred of the donors classified V segments as functional when productive rearrangements were above 56.7% and as segregating when the standard deviation between donors was above 5%. To diagnose cytomegalovirus status from the catalog of TCR beta chain sequences, a statistical classification framework was built. In a later analysis, TCR nucleotide sequences were compared against IMGT/GENE-DB human TR gene sequences so that V and J genes could be assigned. The TCRdist pipeline was used in a later analysis to assign CDR3 sequences and most-parsimonious VDJ recombination scenarios. A later analysis defined each TCR beta chain by its CDR3 amino acid sequence plus V-gene family, and excluded reads lacking a unique V-gene family. To address suspected cross-contamination and a sequencing artifact, a later analysis removed 592 highly shared, low-generation-probability nucleotide sequences. For each public chain, a later analysis derived a clonal expansion index from normalized ranks of inferred template counts within each repertoire. In a later analysis, generation probabilities were computed using a VDJ recombination model fitted to out-of-frame rearrangements, and the results were checked against IGoR. A later analysis scored TCR-TCR, TCR-HLA and TCR-CMV co-occurrence with hypergeometric tests, applying a repertoire-size bias correction to TCR pairs. False discovery rates were estimated in a later analysis by permuting HLA or CMV assignments 20 times. In a later analysis, co-occurring TCRs were grouped using DBSCAN, with TCRdist sequence similarity added in when clustering inside HLA-allele-positive subsets. Co-occurrence clustering excluded repertoires with fewer than 30,000 or more than 120,000 public chains, plus five with anomalous nucleotide sharing. In TCRdb, the immuneACCESS table is reduced to in-frame sequences with V and J assigned. These tables do not hold every clone; where another copy was compared, an unresolved V gene accounts for under half, and the others remain unexplained. That table furnishes V, J and clone size, whereas the DNA furnished D and trimming. This sample gives about 170,000 clones in total; roughly 70% of them show up just once. The ten largest clones represent over 6% of the sample.

This TCR was recovered from a man aged 35-49 years in good health and CMV-seropositive. Material: PBMCs.

The DNA sequence follows: TGTGCCAGCAGTTACTTGGGACAGGGGGGACACGAGCAGTACTTC. Its amino acids are CASSYLGQGGHEQYF. The sequence joins TRBV5-5 to TRBJ2-7, and 11 junction bases match TRBD1. The CDR3 numbers 15 residues from cysteine through phenylalanine. Just the 45-base CDR3 DNA is kept, in frame starting at base 1. The germline V end is reduced by 5 bases and the J end by 5 bases; junction bases left unmatched: 9. Sequences SGHKS (CDR1) and YYEKEE (CDR2) are obtained from the germline V gene (reference sequence).